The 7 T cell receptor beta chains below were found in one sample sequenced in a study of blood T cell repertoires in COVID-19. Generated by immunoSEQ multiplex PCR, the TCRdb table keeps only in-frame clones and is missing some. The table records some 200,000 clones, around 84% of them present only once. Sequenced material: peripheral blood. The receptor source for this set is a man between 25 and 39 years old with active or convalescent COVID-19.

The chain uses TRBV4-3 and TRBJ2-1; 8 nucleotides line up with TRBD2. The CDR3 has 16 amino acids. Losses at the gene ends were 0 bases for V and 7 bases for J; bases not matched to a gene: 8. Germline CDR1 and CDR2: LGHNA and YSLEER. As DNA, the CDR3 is TGCGCCAGCAGCCAAGAATGGTTAGCGGGGAGGAATGAGCAGTTCTTC. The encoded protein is CASSQEWLAGRNEQFF.

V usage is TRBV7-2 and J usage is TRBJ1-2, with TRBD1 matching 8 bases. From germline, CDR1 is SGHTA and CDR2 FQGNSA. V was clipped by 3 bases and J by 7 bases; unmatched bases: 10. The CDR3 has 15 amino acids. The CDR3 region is CASSLESGQGRGYTF. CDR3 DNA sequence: TGTGCCAGCAGCTTGGAGAGCGGACAGGGACGTGGCTACACCTTC.

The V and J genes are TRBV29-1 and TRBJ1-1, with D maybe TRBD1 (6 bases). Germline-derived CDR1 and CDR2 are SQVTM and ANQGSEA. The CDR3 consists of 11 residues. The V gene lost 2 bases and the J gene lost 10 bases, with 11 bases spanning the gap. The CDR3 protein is CSVEPQGRAFF. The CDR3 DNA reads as TGCAGCGTTGAACCACAGGGTAGAGCTTTCTTT.

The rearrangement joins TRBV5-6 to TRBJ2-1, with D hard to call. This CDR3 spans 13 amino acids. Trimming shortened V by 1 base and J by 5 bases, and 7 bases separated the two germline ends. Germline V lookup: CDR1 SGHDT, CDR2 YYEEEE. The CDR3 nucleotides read TGTGCCAGCAGCTTGCAACAGCACAATGAGCAGTTCTTC. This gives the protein CASSLQQHNEQFF.

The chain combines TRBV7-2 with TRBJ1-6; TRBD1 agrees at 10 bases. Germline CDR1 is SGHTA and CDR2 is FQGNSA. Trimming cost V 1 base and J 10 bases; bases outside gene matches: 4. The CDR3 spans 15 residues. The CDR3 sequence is CASSLGQGAGSPLHF. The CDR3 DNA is TGTGCCAGCAGCTTAGGACAGGGGGCAGGATCACCCCTCCACTTT. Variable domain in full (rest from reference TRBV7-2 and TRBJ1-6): GAGVSQSPSNKVTEKGKDVELRCDPISGHTALYWYRQSLGQGLEFLIYFQGNSAPDKSGLPSDRFSAERTGGSVSTLTIQRTQQEDSAVYLCASSLGQGAGSPLHFGNGTRLTVT.

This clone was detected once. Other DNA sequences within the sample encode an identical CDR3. The DNA for the CDR3 is TGTGCCAGCAGCTTGGGGGGGGCTAACTATGGCTACACCTTC. This encodes CASSLGGANYGYTF. The chain combines TRBV5-4 with TRBJ1-2, with a possible D match to TRBD1 (5 bases). The CDR3 length is 14 residues. The V and J ends lost 0 bases and 0 bases respectively, with 6 bases between them. Germline V gives CDR1 SGHNT, CDR2 YYREEE (reference sequence).

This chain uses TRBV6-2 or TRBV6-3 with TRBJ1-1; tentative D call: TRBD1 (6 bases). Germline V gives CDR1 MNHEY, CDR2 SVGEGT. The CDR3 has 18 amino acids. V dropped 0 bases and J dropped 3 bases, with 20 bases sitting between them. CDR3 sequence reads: CASSYSGPGAGSYTEAFF. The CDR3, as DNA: TGTGCCAGCAGTTACTCTGGTCCAGGGGCGGGTTCGTACACTGAAGCTTTCTTT.